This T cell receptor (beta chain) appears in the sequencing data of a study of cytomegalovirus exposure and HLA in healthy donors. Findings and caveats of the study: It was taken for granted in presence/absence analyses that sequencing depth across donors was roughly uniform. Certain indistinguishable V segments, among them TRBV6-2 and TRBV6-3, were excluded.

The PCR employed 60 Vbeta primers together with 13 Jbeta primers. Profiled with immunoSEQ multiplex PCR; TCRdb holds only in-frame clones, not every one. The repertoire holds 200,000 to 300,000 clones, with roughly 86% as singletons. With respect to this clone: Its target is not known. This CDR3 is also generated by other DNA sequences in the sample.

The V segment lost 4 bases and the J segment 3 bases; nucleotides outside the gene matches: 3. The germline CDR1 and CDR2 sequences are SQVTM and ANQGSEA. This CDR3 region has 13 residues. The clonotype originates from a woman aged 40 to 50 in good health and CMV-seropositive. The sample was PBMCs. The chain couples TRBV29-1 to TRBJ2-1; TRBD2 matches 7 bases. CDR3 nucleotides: TGCAGCGTTGGGGGCGGGAGCTACAATGAGCAGTTCTTC. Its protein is CSVGGGSYNEQFF.